This TCR beta chain emerged from a study of Ad26.COV2.S vaccination and SARS-CoV-2 variants. Regarding the study as a whole: Overall T cell responses may have been underestimated by the analyses of TCR breadth and depth.

Regarding treatment: roughly 19 received Ad26.COV2.S at low or high dose, single or two shots; five or six received placebo; per-sample allocation not given. It was on day 63 after the first vaccine or placebo injection that samples were taken. Boston provided a donor who was an adult aged 18-55 years. Of note for this clone: Antigen unknown.

Germline lookup yields CDR1 LGHDT and CDR2 YNNKEL (reference sequence). J was trimmed by 4 bases and V by 2 bases; bases with no gene match: 5. This CDR3 contains 16 residues. TCRdb keeps only in-frame clones here, not all; method: immunoSEQ multiplex PCR. This table holds about 400,000 clones, 75% to 90% found once. The sample here was peripheral blood, taken in a trial of Ad26.COV2.S vaccine versus placebo. The TCR originated in a person between 18 and 60 years old who received the Ad26.COV2.S COVID-19 vaccine or a placebo. The gene calls are TRBV3-1 (or the pseudogene TRBV3-2) and TRBJ2-7; 13 nucleotides agree with TRBD2. The CDR3 DNA follows: TGTGCCAGCAGCCAATGGGGACTAGCGGGAAAGTACGAGCAGTACTTC. This sequence encodes CASSQWGLAGKYEQYF.